This T cell receptor (beta chain) appears in the sequencing data of a study of blood T cells in healthy people across ages. Study findings and constraints: Compared with aged donors, long-lived donors showed fewer expanded clones, suggesting selection.

This clonotype has a count of ten or more. The antigen remains undetermined. The CDR3 has 17 residues. V shed 3 bases, J shed 0 bases, and the junction held 9 bases outside the gene matches. Germline loops: CDR1 SGHDT, CDR2 YYEEEE. A second PCR, run for roughly 7 to 11 cycles, used a sample-barcoded 5' primer plus a J-beta primer mix. There were at least 3 million CDR3-containing paired-end reads obtained from each sample. Via MiXCR, TCRdb re-called the 5' RACE reads, giving one row per CDR3 protein. In the table there are roughly 650,000 distinct CDR3 sequences, 32% of which are singletons. The TCR comes from a woman older than 75 in good health. The sample was blood. V gene TRBV5-6 combines with J gene TRBJ1-2, with 9 positions matching TRBD1. The CDR3 coding sequence is TGTGCCAGCAGCTCGGAAGGGACAGGGTTTACTAACTATGGCTACACCTTC. It specifies CASSSEGTGFTNYGYTF.